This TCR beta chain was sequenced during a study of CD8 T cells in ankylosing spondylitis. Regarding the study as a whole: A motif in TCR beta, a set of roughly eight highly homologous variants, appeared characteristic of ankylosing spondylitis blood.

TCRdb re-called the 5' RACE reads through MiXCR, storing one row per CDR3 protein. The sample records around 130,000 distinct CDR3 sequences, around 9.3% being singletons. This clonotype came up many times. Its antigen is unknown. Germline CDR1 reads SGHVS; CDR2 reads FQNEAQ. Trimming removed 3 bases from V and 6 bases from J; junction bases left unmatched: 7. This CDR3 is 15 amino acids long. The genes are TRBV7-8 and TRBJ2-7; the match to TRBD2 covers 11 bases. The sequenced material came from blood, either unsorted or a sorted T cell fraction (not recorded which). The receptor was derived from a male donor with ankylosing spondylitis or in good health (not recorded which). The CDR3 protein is CASSFGSGRASEQYF. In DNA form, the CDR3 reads TGTGCCAGCAGCTTTGGTAGCGGGAGGGCCAGCGAGCAGTACTTC.